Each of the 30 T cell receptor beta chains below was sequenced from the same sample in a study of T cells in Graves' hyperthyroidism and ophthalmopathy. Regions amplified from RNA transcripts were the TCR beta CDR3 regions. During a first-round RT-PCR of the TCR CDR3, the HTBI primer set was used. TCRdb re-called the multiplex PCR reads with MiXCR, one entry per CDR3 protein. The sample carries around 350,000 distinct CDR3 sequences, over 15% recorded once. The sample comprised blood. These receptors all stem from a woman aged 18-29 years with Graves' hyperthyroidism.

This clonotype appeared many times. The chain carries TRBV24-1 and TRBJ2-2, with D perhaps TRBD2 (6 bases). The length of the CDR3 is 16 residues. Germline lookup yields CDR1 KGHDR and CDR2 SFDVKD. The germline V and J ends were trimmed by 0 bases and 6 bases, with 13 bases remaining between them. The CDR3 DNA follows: TGTGCCACCAGTGATTTGGGGCAGGGAGGATCCGGGGAGCTGTTTTTT. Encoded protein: CATSDLGQGGSGELFF.

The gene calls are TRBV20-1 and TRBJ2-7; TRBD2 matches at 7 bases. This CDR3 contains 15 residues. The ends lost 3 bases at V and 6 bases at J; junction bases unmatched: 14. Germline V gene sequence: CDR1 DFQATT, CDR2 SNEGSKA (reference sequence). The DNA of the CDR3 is TGCAGTGCTAGGGAATTTAGCGGGTCCGCATCCGAGCAGTACTTC. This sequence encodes CSAREFSGSASEQYF.

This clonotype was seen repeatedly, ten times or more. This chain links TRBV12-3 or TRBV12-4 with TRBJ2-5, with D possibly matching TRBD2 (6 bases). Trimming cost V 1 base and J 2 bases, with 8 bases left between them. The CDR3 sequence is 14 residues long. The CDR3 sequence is CASSLEGLQETQYF. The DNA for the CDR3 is TGTGCCAGCAGTTTAGAGGGACTGCAAGAGACCCAGTACTTC.

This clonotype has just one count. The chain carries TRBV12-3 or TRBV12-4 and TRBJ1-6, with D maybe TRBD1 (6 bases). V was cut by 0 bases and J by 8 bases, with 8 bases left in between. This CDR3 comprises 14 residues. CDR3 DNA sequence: TGTGCCAGCAGTTTAGCGGGGGCGGATTCACCCCTCCACTTT. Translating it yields CASSLAGADSPLHF.

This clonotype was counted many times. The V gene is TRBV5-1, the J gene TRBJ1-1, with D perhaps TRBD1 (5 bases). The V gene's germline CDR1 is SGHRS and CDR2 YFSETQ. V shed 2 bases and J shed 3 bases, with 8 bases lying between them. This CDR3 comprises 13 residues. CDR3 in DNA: TGCGCCAGCAGCTTTGGGGGGTACACTGAAGCTTTCTTT. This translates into CASSFGGYTEAFF.

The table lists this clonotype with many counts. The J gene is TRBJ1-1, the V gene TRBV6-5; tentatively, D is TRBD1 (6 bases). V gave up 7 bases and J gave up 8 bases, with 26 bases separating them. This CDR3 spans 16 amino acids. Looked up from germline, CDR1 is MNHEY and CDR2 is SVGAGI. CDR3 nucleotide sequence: TGTGCCAGCACTCGATCGGGGGGCGACGGAGGTAGAGAAGCTTTCTTT. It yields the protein CASTRSGGDGGREAFF.

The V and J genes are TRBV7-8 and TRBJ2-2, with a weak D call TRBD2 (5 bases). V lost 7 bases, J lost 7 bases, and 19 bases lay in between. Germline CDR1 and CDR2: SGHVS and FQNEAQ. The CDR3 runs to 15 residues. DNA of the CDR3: TGTGCCAGCAATATAGGCCGGGGTCGGGGCGGGGAGCTGTTTTTT. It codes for CASNIGRGRGGELFF.

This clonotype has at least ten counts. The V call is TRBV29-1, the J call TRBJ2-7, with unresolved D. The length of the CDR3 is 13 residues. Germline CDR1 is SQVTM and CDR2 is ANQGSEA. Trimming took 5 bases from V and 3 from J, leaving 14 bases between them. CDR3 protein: CSVYLGIGYEQYF. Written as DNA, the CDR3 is TGCAGCGTTTATTTGGGGATCGGCTACGAGCAGTACTTC.

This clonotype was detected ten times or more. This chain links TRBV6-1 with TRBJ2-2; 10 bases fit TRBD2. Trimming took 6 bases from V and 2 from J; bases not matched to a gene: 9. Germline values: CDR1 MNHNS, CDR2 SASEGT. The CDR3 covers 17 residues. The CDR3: CASRRSGGASNTGELFF. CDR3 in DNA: TGTGCCAGCAGGAGAAGCGGGGGGGCCTCAAACACCGGGGAGCTGTTTTTT.

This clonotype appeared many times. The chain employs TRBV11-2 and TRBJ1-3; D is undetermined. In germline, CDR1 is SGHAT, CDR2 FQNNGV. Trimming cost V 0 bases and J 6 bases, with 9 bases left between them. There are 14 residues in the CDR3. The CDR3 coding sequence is TGTGCCAGCAGCTTAGATTGGCAGGCAAACACCATATATTTT. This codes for CASSLDWQANTIYF. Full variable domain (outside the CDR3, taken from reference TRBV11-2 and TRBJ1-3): EAGVAQSPRYKIIEKRQSVAFWCNPISGHATLYWYQQILGQGPKLLIQFQNNGVVDDSQLPKDRFSAERLKGVDSTLKIQPAKLEDSAVYLCASSLDWQANTIYFGEGSWLTVV.

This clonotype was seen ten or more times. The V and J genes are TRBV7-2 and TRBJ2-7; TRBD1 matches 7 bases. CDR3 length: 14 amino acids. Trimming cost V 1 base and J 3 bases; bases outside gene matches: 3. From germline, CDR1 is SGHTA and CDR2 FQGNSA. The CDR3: CASSLEGGIYEQYF. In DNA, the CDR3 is TGTGCCAGCAGCTTAGAAGGGGGCATCTACGAGCAGTACTTC.

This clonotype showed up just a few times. In DNA, the CDR3 is TGTGCCAGCAGCTTTTTCTGGGTCTCTGGGGCCAACGTCCTGACTTTC. It yields the protein CASSFFWVSGANVLTF. The gene calls are TRBV11-2 and TRBJ2-6; D gene unclear. Germline V gene sequence: CDR1 SGHAT, CDR2 FQNNGV. This CDR3 has 16 residues. Trimming shortened V by 3 bases and J by 0 bases, and 9 bases separated the two germline ends.

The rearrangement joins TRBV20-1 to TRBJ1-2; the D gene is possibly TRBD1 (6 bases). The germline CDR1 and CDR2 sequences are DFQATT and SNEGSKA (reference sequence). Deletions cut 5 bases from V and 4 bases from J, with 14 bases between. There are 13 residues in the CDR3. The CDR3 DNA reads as TGCAGTGCTCCTAGGGGGGGGACCTATGGCTACACCTTC. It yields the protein CSAPRGGTYGYTF.

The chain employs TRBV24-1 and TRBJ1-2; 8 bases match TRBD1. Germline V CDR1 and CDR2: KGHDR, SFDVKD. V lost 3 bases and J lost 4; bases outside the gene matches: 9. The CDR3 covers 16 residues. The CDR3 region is CATSDAGTGSLYGYTF. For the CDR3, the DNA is TGTGCCACCAGTGATGCCGGGACAGGAAGCCTCTATGGCTACACCTTC.

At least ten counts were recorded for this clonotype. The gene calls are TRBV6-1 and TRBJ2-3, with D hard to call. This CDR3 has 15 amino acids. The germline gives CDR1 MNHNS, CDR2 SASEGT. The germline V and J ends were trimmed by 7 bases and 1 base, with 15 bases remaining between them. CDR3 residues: CASTEAHSRTDTQYF. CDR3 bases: TGTGCCAGCACCGAAGCCCACAGCCGCACAGATACGCAGTATTTT.

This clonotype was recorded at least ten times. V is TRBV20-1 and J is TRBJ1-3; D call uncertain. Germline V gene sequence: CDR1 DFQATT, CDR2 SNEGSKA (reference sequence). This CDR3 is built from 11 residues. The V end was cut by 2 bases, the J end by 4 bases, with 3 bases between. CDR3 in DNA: TGCAGTGCTAGAAGCGGAAACACCATATATTTT. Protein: CSARSGNTIYF.

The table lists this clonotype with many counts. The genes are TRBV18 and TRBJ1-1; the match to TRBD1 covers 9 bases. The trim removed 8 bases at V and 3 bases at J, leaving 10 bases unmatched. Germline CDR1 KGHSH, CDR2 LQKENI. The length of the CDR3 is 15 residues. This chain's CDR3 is CASLPYRDRDTEAFF. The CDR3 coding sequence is TGTGCCAGCCTCCCTTACCGGGACAGGGACACTGAAGCTTTCTTT.

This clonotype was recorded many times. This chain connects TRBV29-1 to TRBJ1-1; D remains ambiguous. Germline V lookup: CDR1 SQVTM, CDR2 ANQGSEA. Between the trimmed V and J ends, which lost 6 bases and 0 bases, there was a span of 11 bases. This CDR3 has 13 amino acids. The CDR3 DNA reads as TGCAGCGTCAGAATGTTCATGAACACTGAAGCTTTCTTT. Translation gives CSVRMFMNTEAFF. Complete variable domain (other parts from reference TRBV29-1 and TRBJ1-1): SAVISQKPSRDICQRGTSLTIQCQVDSQVTMMFWYRQQPGQSLTLIATANQGSEATYESGFVIDKFPISRPNLTFSTLTVSNMSPEDSSIYLCSVRMFMNTEAFFGQGTRLTVV.

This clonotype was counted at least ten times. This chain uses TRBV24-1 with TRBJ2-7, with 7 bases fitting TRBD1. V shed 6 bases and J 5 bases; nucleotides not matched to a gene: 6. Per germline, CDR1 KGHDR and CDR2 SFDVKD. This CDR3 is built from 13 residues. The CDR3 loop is CATSIGGRDEQYF. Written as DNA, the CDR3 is TGTGCCACCAGTATAGGGGGCCGGGACGAGCAGTACTTC.

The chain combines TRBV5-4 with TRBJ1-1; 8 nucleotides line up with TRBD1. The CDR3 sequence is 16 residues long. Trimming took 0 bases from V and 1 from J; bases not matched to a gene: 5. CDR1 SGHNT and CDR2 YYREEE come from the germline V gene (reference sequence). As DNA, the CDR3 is TGTGCCAGCAGCTTGGGTATGCAGGGGGCGAACACTGAAGCTTTCTTT. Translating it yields CASSLGMQGANTEAFF.

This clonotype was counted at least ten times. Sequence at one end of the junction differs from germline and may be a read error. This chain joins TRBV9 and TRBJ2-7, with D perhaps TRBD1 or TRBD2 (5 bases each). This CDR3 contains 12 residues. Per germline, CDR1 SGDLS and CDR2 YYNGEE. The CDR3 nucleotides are TGTGCCGGCAGCGTAGACGGGGCTGAGCAGTACTTC. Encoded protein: CAGSVDGAEQYF.

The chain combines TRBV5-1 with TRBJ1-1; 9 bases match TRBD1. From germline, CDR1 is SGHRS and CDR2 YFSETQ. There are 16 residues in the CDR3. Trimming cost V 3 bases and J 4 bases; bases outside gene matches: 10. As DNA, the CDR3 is TGCGCCAGCAGCTGGGGGGGGGCGGACAGGGGCACTGAAGCTTTCTTT. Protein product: CASSWGGADRGTEAFF.

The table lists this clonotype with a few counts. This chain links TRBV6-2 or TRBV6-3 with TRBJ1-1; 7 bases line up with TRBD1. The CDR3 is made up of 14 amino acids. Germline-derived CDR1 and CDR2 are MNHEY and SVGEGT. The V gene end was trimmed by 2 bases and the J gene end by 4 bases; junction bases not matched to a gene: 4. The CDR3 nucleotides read TGTGCCAGCAGTTACAGGGGGCAAGGCACTGAAGCTTTCTTT. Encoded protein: CASSYRGQGTEAFF.

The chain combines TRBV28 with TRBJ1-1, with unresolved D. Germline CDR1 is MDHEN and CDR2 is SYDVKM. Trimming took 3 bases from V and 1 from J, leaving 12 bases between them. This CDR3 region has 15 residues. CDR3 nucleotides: TGTGCCAGCAGTTTTTTAGGAGGGAGGAACACTGAAGCTTTCTTT. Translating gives CASSFLGGRNTEAFF.

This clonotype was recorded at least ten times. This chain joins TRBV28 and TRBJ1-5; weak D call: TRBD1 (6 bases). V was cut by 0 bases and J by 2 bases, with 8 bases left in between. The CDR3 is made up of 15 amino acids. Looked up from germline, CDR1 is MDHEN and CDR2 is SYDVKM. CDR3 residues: CASSLCKGGNQPQHF. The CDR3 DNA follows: TGTGCCAGCAGTTTATGCAAGGGGGGCAATCAGCCCCAGCATTTT. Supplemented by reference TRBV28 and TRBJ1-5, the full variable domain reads DVKVTQSSRYLVKRTGEKVFLECVQDMDHENMFWYRQDPGLGLRLIYFSYDVKMKEKGDIPEGYSVSREKKERFSLILESASTNQTSMYLCASSLCKGGNQPQHFGDGTRLSIL.

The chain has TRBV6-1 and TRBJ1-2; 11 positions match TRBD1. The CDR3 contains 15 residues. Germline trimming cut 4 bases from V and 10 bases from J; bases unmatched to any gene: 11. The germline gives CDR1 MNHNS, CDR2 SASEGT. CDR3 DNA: TGTGCCAGCAGTGCTCAGGACAGGGGGCTAGAGTTCTACACCTTC. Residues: CASSAQDRGLEFYTF.

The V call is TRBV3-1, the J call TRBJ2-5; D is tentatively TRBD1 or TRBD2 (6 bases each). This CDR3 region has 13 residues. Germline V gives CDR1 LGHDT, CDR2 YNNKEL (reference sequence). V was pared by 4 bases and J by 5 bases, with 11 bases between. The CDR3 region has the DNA TGTGCCAGCAGCCCGGGGGCCATTGAGACCCAGTACTTC. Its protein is CASSPGAIETQYF.

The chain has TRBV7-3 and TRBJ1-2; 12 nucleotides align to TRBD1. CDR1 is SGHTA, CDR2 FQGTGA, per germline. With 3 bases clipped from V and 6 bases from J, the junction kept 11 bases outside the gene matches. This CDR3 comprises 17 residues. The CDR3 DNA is TGTGCCAGCAGCTTCGTGATTGGGACAGGGGGCTCGGATGGCTACACCTTC. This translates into CASSFVIGTGGSDGYTF.

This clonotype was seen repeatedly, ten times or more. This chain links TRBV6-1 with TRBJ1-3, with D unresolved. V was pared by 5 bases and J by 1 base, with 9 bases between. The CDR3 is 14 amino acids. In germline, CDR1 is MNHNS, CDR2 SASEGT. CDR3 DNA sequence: TGTGCCAGCAGTAGGGAATCGTCTGGAAACACCATATATTTT. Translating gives CASSRESSGNTIYF.

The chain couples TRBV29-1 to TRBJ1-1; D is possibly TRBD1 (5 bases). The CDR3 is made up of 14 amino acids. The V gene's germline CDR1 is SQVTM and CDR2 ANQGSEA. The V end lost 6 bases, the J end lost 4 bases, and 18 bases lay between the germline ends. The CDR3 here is CSVQGLWGVTEAFF. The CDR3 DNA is TGCAGCGTCCAAGGTCTCTGGGGGGTCACTGAAGCTTTCTTT.